These 6 T cell receptor beta chains came from one sample sequenced in a study of OX40 agonist ivuxolimab in advanced cancers. Profiled with immunoSEQ multiplex PCR; TCRdb holds only in-frame clones, not every one. The table includes 95,000 to 150,000 clones, 80% to 95% detected once. The sample was CD4+ or CD8+ T cells sorted from blood, taken in a trial of the OX40 agonist ivuxolimab. Source of these receptors: an adult with an advanced solid tumor such as melanoma, head and neck, liver or kidney cancer.

This rearrangement joins TRBV2 to TRBJ1-2; TRBD1 aligns across 10 bases. The CDR3 spans 20 residues. Germline-derived CDR1 and CDR2 are SNHLY and FYNNEI. V was pared by 1 base and J by 2 bases, with 16 bases of the junction left unmatched. In DNA, the CDR3 is TGTGCCAGCAGTGAAGACGGTCTATTCGGGACAGGGGTTATGAACTATGGCTACACCTTC. Its translation is CASSEDGLFGTGVMNYGYTF.

The V call is TRBV6-5, the J call TRBJ1-5; the D is unclear. The CDR3 sequence is 13 residues long. The germline gives CDR1 MNHEY, CDR2 SVGAGI. The V end lost 1 base, the J end lost 8 bases, and 9 bases lay between the germline ends. For the CDR3, the DNA is TGTGCCAGCAGTTACTTTCGAGGTGAGCCCCAGCATTTT. Translated, it gives CASSYFRGEPQHF.

Of note for this clone: The identical CDR3 is also encoded by other nucleotide sequences in the sample. The chain couples TRBV5-1 to TRBJ2-6; 7 bases agree with TRBD1. Germline V gene data show CDR1 as SGHRS and CDR2 as YFSETQ. J lost 4 bases, V lost 4 bases, and 8 bases had no gene match. The CDR3 is 16 amino acids. The CDR3 DNA is TGCGCCAGCAGCCCGGACAGGCGGTCCGGGGCCAACGTCCTGACTTTC. This translates into CASSPDRRSGANVLTF.

The rearrangement uses TRBV6-6 and TRBJ1-2, with unresolved D. Germline V gene data show CDR1 as MNHNY and CDR2 as SVGAGI (reference sequence). The CDR3 spans 11 residues. Trimming took 4 bases from V and 6 from J, leaving 6 bases between them. DNA of the CDR3: TGTGCCAGCAGTTTGACGAATGGCTACACCTTC. Translating it yields CASSLTNGYTF.

In its sample, this clone was seen once. The V call is TRBV7-3, the J call TRBJ2-1, with 11 bases aligning to TRBD2. Trimming at V came to 2 bases and at J to 4 bases, leaving 1 base not matched to a gene. In germline, CDR1 is SGHTA, CDR2 FQGTGA. CDR3 length: 15 amino acids. The CDR3 loop reads CASSLGTSGYNEQFF. The DNA for the CDR3 is TGTGCCAGCAGCTTAGGGACTAGCGGTTACAATGAGCAGTTCTTC.

The chain recombines TRBV28 with TRBJ1-2; D remains unclear. The CDR3 has 13 amino acids. The ends were cut back, 1 base at V and 3 bases at J, with 6 bases in the middle. CDR1 and CDR2 from the germline V gene are MDHEN and SYDVKM. This CDR3 reads CASSLSGYYGYTF. The CDR3 DNA reads TGTGCCAGCAGTTTATCCGGGTACTATGGCTACACCTTC.